These 16 T cell receptor beta chains were sequenced from one sample in a study of cytomegalovirus exposure and HLA in healthy donors (dated by TCRdb to about 2017). The library came from the immunoSEQ multiplex PCR assay. A mixture of 60 forward primers for TCR Vbeta segments and 13 reverse primers for TCR Jbeta segments was used in the multiplex PCR. TCRdb mirrors the immuneACCESS table, restricted to in-frame sequences. Some clones are absent from its copies; in checked studies, under half trace to an unresolved V gene, and the reason for the others is unknown. The sample yields 100,000 to 150,000 clones; roughly 80% were counted once. Under 4.5% of the sample goes to the ten largest clones. The sequenced material came from PBMCs. Source of these receptors: a man aged 18 to 29 in good health and CMV-seropositive.

On this clone itself: Mismatch with germline at one junction end may stem from a read error. The chain uses TRBV7-9 and TRBJ1-5; D perhaps matches TRBD1 (6 bases). Germline CDR1 is SEHNR and CDR2 is FQNEAQ (reference sequence). This CDR3 is built from 13 residues. The CDR3 nucleotides read TGTTCCAGCAGCTTAGGGGGGGGTCAGCCCCAGCATTTT. Translated, it gives CSSSLGGGQPQHF.

The chain is built from TRBV7-2 and TRBJ1-1; 9 bases line up with TRBD1. With V trimmed by 3 bases and J by 7 bases, 9 bases remained unmatched. The CDR3 runs to 15 residues. Per the germline V gene, CDR1 is SGHTA and CDR2 is FQGNSA. Here the CDR3 DNA reads TGTGCCAGCAGCTTGGATCCCCGACAGGGGGGTGAAGCTTTCTTT. This gives the protein CASSLDPRQGGEAFF. Complete variable domain (other parts from reference TRBV7-2 and TRBJ1-1): GAGVSQSPSNKVTEKGKDVELRCDPISGHTALYWYRQSLGQGLEFLIYFQGNSAPDKSGLPSDRFSAERTGGSVSTLTIQRTQQEDSAVYLCASSLDPRQGGEAFFGQGTRLTVV.

The chain couples TRBV19 to TRBJ2-7, with unresolved D. The CDR3 has 15 residues. Germline CDR1 reads LNHDA; CDR2 reads SQIVND (reference sequence). Deletions cut 1 base from V and 1 base from J, with 11 bases between. CDR3 region: CASSIVDHPSYEQYF. The CDR3 DNA sequence: TGTGCCAGTAGTATAGTAGATCACCCGTCCTACGAGCAGTACTTC.

This clone has just a few counts. The V gene is TRBV15, the J gene TRBJ2-1; D may be TRBD1 (6 bases). CDR1 and CDR2 (germline): LNHNV, YYDKDF (reference sequence). Trimming shortened V by 1 base and J by 7 bases, and 29 bases separated the two germline ends. CDR3 length: 20 residues. DNA for the CDR3: TGTGCCACCAGCAGAGGACTAAGGCAGGGGAGCCGATTGAGATTGAATGAGCAGTTCTTC. Amino acids: CATSRGLRQGSRLRLNEQFF.

V gene TRBV6-5 combines with J gene TRBJ1-5; no clear D gene. CDR1 MNHEY and CDR2 SVGAGI come from the germline V gene. CDR3 length equals 14 residues. V lost 4 bases and J 2 bases, leaving 9 bases between the germline ends. In DNA, the CDR3 is TGTGCCAGCAGTTCGGGTTGGGGCAATCAGCCCCAGCATTTT. Translation: CASSSGWGNQPQHF.

This chain uses TRBV4-1 with TRBJ2-4, with TRBD2 matching 14 bases. Germline assignment: CDR1 MGHRA and CDR2 YSYEKL. This CDR3 spans 14 amino acids. The ends lost 4 bases at V and 11 bases at J; junction bases unmatched: 4. CDR3 sequence (DNA): TGCGCCAGCAGCCCGGGACTAGCGGGAGTTTTTCAGTACTTC. Protein sequence: CASSPGLAGVFQYF.

The CDR3 nucleotides are TGCGCCAGCAGCTTTAGCGGGAGCTCCTACAATGAGCAGTTCTTC. Encoded protein: CASSFSGSSYNEQFF. This chain joins TRBV5-1 and TRBJ2-1; 9 nucleotides align to TRBD2. The V segment lost 2 bases and the J segment 0 bases; nucleotides outside the gene matches: 0. The CDR3 consists of 15 residues. In germline, CDR1 is SGHRS, CDR2 YFSETQ.

V gene TRBV7-2 combines with J gene TRBJ2-1, with TRBD2 matching 10 bases. CDR1 is SGHTA, CDR2 FQGNSA, per germline. The CDR3 loop spans 16 amino acids. Trimming removed 5 bases from V and 5 bases from J; junction bases left unmatched: 9. The CDR3, as DNA: TGTGCCAGCAGCCTATATAGCGGGGGGTCTCACAATGAGCAGTTCTTC. This translates into CASSLYSGGSHNEQFF.

The chain carries TRBV27 and TRBJ2-3; D possibly corresponds to TRBD1 (6 bases). Trimming took off 3 bases at V and 0 bases at J, with 10 bases between the two ends. This CDR3 has 15 residues. The V gene's germline CDR1 is MNHEY and CDR2 SMNVEV (reference sequence). The CDR3 reads CASSLWGPSTDTQYF. CDR3 DNA sequence: TGTGCCAGCAGTTTGTGGGGGCCCAGCACAGATACGCAGTATTTT.

This chain connects TRBV9 to TRBJ1-1; 9 positions match TRBD1. Per the germline V gene, CDR1 is SGDLS and CDR2 is YYNGEE. The CDR3 has 14 amino acids. Trimming removed 1 base from V and 7 bases from J; junction bases left unmatched: 5. The CDR3 protein is CASSVTGGGGEAFF. The CDR3 nucleotides read TGTGCCAGCAGCGTAACAGGGGGCGGCGGTGAAGCTTTCTTT.

The V call is TRBV2, the J call TRBJ2-3, with 10 bases matching TRBD2. With 4 bases clipped from V and 6 bases from J, the junction kept 10 bases outside the gene matches. The CDR3 runs to 16 residues. Germline-derived CDR1 and CDR2 are SNHLY and FYNNEI. The CDR3 is CASSGVSGRIADTQYF. CDR3 nucleotides: TGTGCCAGCAGTGGGGTTAGCGGGAGGATCGCGGATACGCAGTATTTT.

The chain joins TRBV6-1 to TRBJ1-5; 12 nucleotides match TRBD1. This CDR3 comprises 15 residues. Germline V gene sequence: CDR1 MNHNS, CDR2 SASEGT. J gave up 9 bases and V 6 bases, and 9 bases lay outside the gene matches. In DNA, the CDR3 is TGTGCCAGCAGCACGGGACAGGGGGCGGCCGGGCCCCAGCATTTT. It yields the protein CASSTGQGAAGPQHF.

This clone showed up just a few times. V usage is TRBV5-6 and J usage is TRBJ2-1, with 9 bases matching TRBD2. With 0 bases clipped from V and 5 bases from J, the junction kept 9 bases outside the gene matches. Germline lookup yields CDR1 SGHDT and CDR2 YYEEEE. CDR3 length: 17 residues. The CDR3 DNA is TGTGCCAGCAGCTTGGAGGGTCTAGCGGGAAAGAACAATGAGCAGTTCTTC. Translation: CASSLEGLAGKNNEQFF. Combining the CDR3 with reference TRBV5-6 and TRBJ2-1 gives the whole variable domain DAGVTQSPTHLIKTRGQQVTLRCSPKSGHDTVSWYQQALGQGPQFIFQYYEEEERQRGNFPDRFSGHQFPNYSSELNVNALLLGDSALYLCASSLEGLAGKNNEQFFGPGTRLTVL.

Concerning this clone: The junction does not match germline at one end; this may be a read error. V is TRBV6-1 and J is TRBJ2-7; D unresolved. This CDR3 has 17 residues. CDR1 and CDR2 (germline): MNHNS, SASEGT. CDR3 nucleotide sequence: TGTGCCAGCAATGAATCATCGAGGTGGTGGCGTACTGACGAGCAGTACTTC. Protein: CASNESSRWWRTDEQYF.

This clone was recorded only once. The chain combines TRBV4-1 with TRBJ1-1; TRBD1 might be the D (6 bases). Trimming stripped 4 bases from V and 3 bases from J, with 24 bases between. The CDR3 is 18 amino acids. CDR1 and CDR2 (germline): MGHRA, YSYEKL. The CDR3 coding sequence is TGCGCCAGCAGCCGCCAAGGGGGGGCATCGGTGGGTTACACTGAAGCTTTCTTT. This encodes CASSRQGGASVGYTEAFF.

The V gene is TRBV7-9, the J gene TRBJ2-4, with D unclear. There are 15 residues in the CDR3. The germline V gene has CDR1 SEHNR and CDR2 FQNEAQ (reference sequence). V gave up 4 bases and J gave up 3 bases, with 13 bases separating them. The CDR3 protein is CASSSPGSGKNIQYF. The CDR3 DNA follows: TGTGCCAGCAGCTCACCAGGTTCAGGCAAAAACATTCAGTACTTC.